A selection of T cell receptor beta chains follows, all from one sample in a study of Ad26.COV2.S vaccination and SARS-CoV-2 variants. Sequencing used immunoSEQ multiplex PCR; TCRdb keeps in-frame clones, though not all of them. The sample comprises under 500,000 clones, about nine tenths of which are singletons, and roughly 1.7% rests with the top ten. This material consisted of peripheral blood, taken in a trial of Ad26.COV2.S vaccine versus placebo. Every receptor here comes from a person aged 18-65 years who received the Ad26.COV2.S COVID-19 vaccine or a placebo. Both conserved end residues are part of each CDR3. The order of the fields is CDR3 protein, V gene.

CASSSRRDPNEQFF | TRBV27
CSAPWVGEQFF | TRBV29-1
CASSRGRPGGNYGYTF | TRBV7-8
CASSQGLGGGRYNYGYTF | TRBV4-3
CASSEAVVAPYNEQFF | TRBV6-1
CSGLQGNYGYTF | TRBV29-1
CATSGRQGINSYEQYF | TRBV15
CASSRTGVYEQYF | TRBV5-1
CASSVGQVNQPQHF | TRBV2
CASSIGTGITDTQYF | TRBV18
CASSLPRNYYGYTF | TRBV7-2
CASSTARNEQFF | TRBV19
CASRGQGDGNQPQHF | TRBV2
CASSLLSEAAGGQETQYF | TRBV27
CASALGGNEQFF | TRBV12-5
CASSPDNSPLHF | TRBV27
CATSRDLVTGELFF | TRBV15
CASSPYLRGHGDQYF | TRBV18
CASSPTGANEKLFF | TRBV2
CASSERDRVKSYNSPLHF | TRBV10-1
CASSLGFSDTGELFF | TRBV11-3
CASSYSIQKTEAFF | TRBV6-2/TRBV6-3
CASSLTSLGSDTQYF | TRBV7-9
CASIAGPLGADTQYF | TRBV6-5
CACQLGGGGLFF | TRBV30
CASGAVNTGELFF | TRBV27
CAWSVGGVGSYNEQFF | TRBV30
CSAREIYGYTF | TRBV20-1
CASSLGGRGDTEAFF | TRBV7-6
CASSFRPGIGANVLTF | TRBV5-1
CAWSSGQPYEQYF | TRBV30
CASRQDGTGELFF | TRBV6-4
CASSPGQGTYEQYF | TRBV14
CASSYSEDSSYNEQFF | TRBV6-5
CASSYAVWANGYTF | TRBV6-2/TRBV6-3
CASSAPGLAAGTQYF | TRBV2
CASSLPTGATWGNEQFF | TRBV28
CASSPYADRGSNQPQHF | TRBV18
CASNPQGLYEQYF | TRBV11-2
CASSLERAGRTSGNTIYF | TRBV5-1